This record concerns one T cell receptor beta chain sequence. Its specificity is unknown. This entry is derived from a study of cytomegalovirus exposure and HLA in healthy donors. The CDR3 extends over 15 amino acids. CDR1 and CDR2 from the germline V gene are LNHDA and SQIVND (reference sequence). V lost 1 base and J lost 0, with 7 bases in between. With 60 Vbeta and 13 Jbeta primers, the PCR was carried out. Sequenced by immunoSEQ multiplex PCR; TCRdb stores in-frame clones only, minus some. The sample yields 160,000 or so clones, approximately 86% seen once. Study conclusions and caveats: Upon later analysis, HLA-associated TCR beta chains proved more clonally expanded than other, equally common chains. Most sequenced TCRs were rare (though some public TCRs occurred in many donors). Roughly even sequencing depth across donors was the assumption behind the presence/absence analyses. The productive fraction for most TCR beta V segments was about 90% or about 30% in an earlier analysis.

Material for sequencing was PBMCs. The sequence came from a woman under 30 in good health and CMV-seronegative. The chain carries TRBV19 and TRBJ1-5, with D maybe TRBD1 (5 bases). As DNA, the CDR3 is TGTGCCAGTAGTATAGCGGGGGTTAGCAATCAGCCCCAGCATTTT. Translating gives CASSIAGVSNQPQHF.